The sequence of this T cell receptor beta chain was determined in a study of PD-1 blockade in classical Hodgkin lymphoma. The V gene lost 7 bases and the J gene lost 6 bases, with 18 bases spanning the gap. Germline V gene data show CDR1 as MGHDK and CDR2 as SYGVNS. This CDR3 comprises 14 residues. As for time point: cycle 4 day 1 (C4D1), after 6 weeks of nivolumab. Each patient's relapse followed autologous stem cell transplantation, and brentuximab vedotin exposure varied. This table comes from immunoSEQ multiplex PCR, and its TCRdb copy is limited to in-frame clones, with some not included. The repertoire has tens of thousands of clones, 90% of them found once; the top ten carry 2.5% to 3.5%.

The chain has TRBV25-1 and TRBJ2-5; D perhaps matches TRBD2 (6 bases). The sequence derives from a human donor with classical Hodgkin lymphoma. Specimen: peripheral blood mononuclear cells (PBMCs), collected before the fourth cycle of nivolumab. CDR3 sequence (DNA): TGTGCCAGCACCCGCGACCCCGGGGGTCAGACCCAGTACTTC. This codes for CASTRDPGGQTQYF.